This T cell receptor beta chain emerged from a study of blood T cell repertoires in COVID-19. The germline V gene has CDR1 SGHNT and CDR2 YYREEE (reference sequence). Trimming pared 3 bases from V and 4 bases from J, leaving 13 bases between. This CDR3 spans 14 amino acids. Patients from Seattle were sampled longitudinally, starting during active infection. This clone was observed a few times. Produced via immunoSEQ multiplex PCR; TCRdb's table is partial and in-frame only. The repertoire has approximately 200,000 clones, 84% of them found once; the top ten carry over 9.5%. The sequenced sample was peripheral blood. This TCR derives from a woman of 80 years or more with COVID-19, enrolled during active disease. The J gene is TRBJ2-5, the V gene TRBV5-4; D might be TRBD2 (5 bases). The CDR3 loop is CASSSGPGLETQYF. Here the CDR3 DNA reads TGTGCCAGCAGCTCGGGTCCGGGATTAGAGACCCAGTACTTC.